The following is a TCR beta chain sequence with its context. Its recognized antigen is unknown. Base qualities are not at hand, and no much larger clone is one base apart. The source of the sample is a study of blood T cell repertoires in COVID-19 (dated by TCRdb to the early 2020s). Context from the whole study: Samples from collaborators originated in the United States, Italy and Spain and spanned both the acute and convalescent phases of COVID-19. The material from the prospective study consisted of cDNA or gDNA derived from T cells, B-cell-depleted T cells, or PBMCs. Samples were obtained from the ongoing ImmuneRACE study (first 160 participants) and from 1,000 to 1,500 subjects provided by 6 global collaborators. A freely available public database, intended as a resource for researchers studying the immune response to SARS-CoV-2, is where the repertoires were released. Sample metadata almost always included a de-identified subject ID, COVID-19 status, age in years and sex. Deeply sampled blood TCRbeta repertoires from subjects exposed to, actively infected with, or recovered from COVID-19 were included in the dataset. HLA class I and class II types, where available, came from metadata supplied by the sample provider rather than from assay-based typing. Broader findings and caveats from the paper: The quantity of clinical and demographic metadata differed by source and by participant and was supplied without curation.

TCRbeta CDR3 regions were amplified from genomic DNA by means of the immunoSEQ Assay, a bias-controlled multiplex PCR. The authors' analysis ran thus. The number of nucleated cells in each sample was estimated by amplification of reference gene primers within the assay. Sequence reads were collapsed and filtered to measure the absolute abundance of every unique TCRbeta CDR3 rearrangement. Productive Simpson clonality was computed per sample as the square root of Simpson's diversity index over productive rearrangements. TCRdb mirrors the immuneACCESS table, restricted to in-frame sequences. Some clones are absent from its copies; in checked studies, under half trace to an unresolved V gene, and the reason for the others is unknown. Clone size and the V and J calls come from that table; the DNA yielded D and trimming. This sample comprises 270,000 or so clones, about nine tenths of them detected only once. The top ten clones comprise around 10% of the sample.

One collaborating source in Seattle enrolled patients during active infection and followed them longitudinally through the course of disease. Whole blood was collected in K2EDTA tubes by collaborating institutions according to the institutions' own protocols. Collaborator samples were shipped for TCRbeta analysis as frozen whole blood, isolated PBMCs, or DNA extracted from either sample type. The origin of this receptor is a woman in her thirties with COVID-19, enrolled during active disease. The sample comprised peripheral blood.

The nucleotide sequence is TGTGCCACCAGGGATATGACAGGAGGATCTAATTCACCCCTCCACTTT. Its product reads: CATRDMTGGSNSPLHF. Here the chain combines TRBV24-1 and TRBJ1-6; matching of 6 bases hints at TRBD1 as the D gene. The CDR3, from cysteine to phenylalanine, totals 16 residues. Solely the CDR3 DNA is kept, with 48 bases framed from the first base. The junction shows trimming of 7 bases on V and 6 bases on J, plus 18 bases between the germline ends. As encoded in the germline V gene, CDR1 is KGHDR while CDR2 is SFDVKD.